Listed below are T cell receptor beta chains from one sample, sequenced in a study of blood T cell repertoires in COVID-19. Here immunoSEQ multiplex PCR was the method, and the copy in TCRdb shows in-frame clones only, minus some. The sample consists of approximately 100,000 clones, 70% to 90% of them appearing once. Sequenced material: PBMCs or T cells enriched from blood (not recorded which). All receptors come from a woman aged 45-59 years who had recovered from COVID-19. The CDR3 runs from the conserved cysteine through the conserved F or W. Each record gives: clone size, V gene, J gene, D gene, CDR3 DNA, CDR3 protein. A D gene is named only where the DNA matches it firmly. Size tells how often a clone was seen (once, few, many) or the class of an expanded clone, and some rows leave it out.

-	TRBV5-1	TRBJ1-2	-	TGCGCCAGCAGCTCATTTATAGGGACAAATGGCTACACCTTC	CASSSFIGTNGYTF
-	TRBV28	TRBJ2-7	-	TGTGCCAGCAGTTTTTCCGGGATGGCCTACGAGCAGTACTTC	CASSFSGMAYEQYF
-	TRBV6-5	TRBJ2-1	TRBD1	TGTGCCAGCAGTCCCGGGACAGGGGGCTATGAGCAGTTCTTC	CASSPGTGGYEQFF
-	TRBV5-5	TRBJ2-7	TRBD1	TGTGCCAGCAGCTTCGGGGGACAGGGCAACTACGAGCAGTACTTC	CASSFGGQGNYEQYF
once	TRBV7-8	TRBJ1-1	-	TGTGCCAGCAGCTTAGTTCAGGGCACTGAAGCTTTCTTT	CASSLVQGTEAFF
-	TRBV18	TRBJ1-4	TRBD1	TGTGCCAGCTCACCACCGGGACAGGGAGGGGAAAAACTGTTTTTT	CASSPPGQGGEKLFF
-	TRBV9	TRBJ2-7	-	TGTGCCAGCAGCGTACAGGGCAGTCAGCACGAGCAGTACTTC	CASSVQGSQHEQYF
-	TRBV5-1	TRBJ2-3	-	TGCGCCAGCAGCCCTGCTAGCGTCACAGATACGCAGTATTTT	CASSPASVTDTQYF
-	TRBV19	TRBJ2-3	-	TGTGCCAGTAGTACCTACATCGGGGTAGGTGGGGCAGATACGCAGTATTTT	CASSTYIGVGGADTQYF
-	TRBV15	TRBJ1-2	-	TGTGCCACCAGCAGAGATAGACGTGAGGGTTACACCTTC	CATSRDRREGYTF
-	TRBV18	TRBJ2-3	-	TGTGCCAGCTCAGGATCCGGGACTTCAGTCCCGGATACGCAGTATTTT	CASSGSGTSVPDTQYF
few	TRBV19	TRBJ2-2	TRBD1	TGTGCCAGTAGCCAACAGGGGGCCGGCGGGGAGCTGTTTTTT	CASSQQGAGGELFF
-	TRBV6-5	TRBJ2-1	TRBD2	TGTGCCAGCAGAGTGCGGGGGAGCTCCTACAATGAGCAGTTCTTC	CASRVRGSSYNEQFF
-	TRBV28	TRBJ1-2	-	TGTGCCAGCAGTTTTATAGACTATGGCTACACCTTC	CASSFIDYGYTF
-	TRBV28	TRBJ2-7	-	TGTGCCAGCAGCCCGGTCGACAGAGACGATTACGAGCAGTACTTC	CASSPVDRDDYEQYF
-	TRBV6-5	TRBJ1-2	TRBD1	TGTGCCAGCAGAGCGGACAGGGGGCTAAGCTACACCTTC	CASRADRGLSYTF
-	TRBV28	TRBJ2-7	-	TGTGCCAGCAGCGAGTCAGGGCCCTACGAGCAGTACTTC	CASSESGPYEQYF
-	TRBV15	TRBJ1-5	-	TGTGCCACCAGCAGACCCCTGGGGGCTAGCAGTCAGCCCCAGCATTTT	CATSRPLGASSQPQHF
-	TRBV28	TRBJ1-1	TRBD1	TGTGCCAGCAGTTTACAGGGGGCGAGTACTGAAGCTTTCTTT	CASSLQGASTEAFF
-	TRBV30	TRBJ1-6	-	TGTGCCTGGAGTCCCCCATCAAGGCGGCGGAATTCACCCCTCCACTTT	CAWSPPSRRRNSPLHF
-	TRBV24-1	TRBJ2-1	-	TGTGCCACCAGTGATCCCCGGGGCTCAGCCGGGGGAGGCTATGAGCAGTTCTTC	CATSDPRGSAGGGYEQFF